These T cell receptor beta chains were read from a single sample in a study of CD8+ T cells in alopecia areata. Clones were read by immunoSEQ multiplex PCR, and TCRdb kept only the in-frame ones, dropping some. Here the sample spans 200,000 or so clones, roughly 56% being singletons. The sequenced material came from CD8+ T cells sorted from blood. These receptors originate from a human donor in good health. CDR3s include the opening cysteine and the closing phenylalanine or tryptophan. A D gene is named only where the DNA matches it firmly. Clone size is shown for a subset of rows, as once, few, many or a class of expanded clone.

V,size,J,D,DNA,CDR3
TRBV19,-,TRBJ1-6,-,TGTGCCAGTAGTATTACCAGAACGAATAATTCACCCCTCCACTTT,CASSITRTNNSPLHF
TRBV7-9,few,TRBJ2-1,-,TGTGCCAGCAGCTTTAGACCGGAAGGCTCCTACAATGAGCAGTTCTTC,CASSFRPEGSYNEQFF
TRBV4-1,few,TRBJ1-2,-,TGCGCCAGCAGCCAAGGGGAAAAATATGGCTACACCTTC,CASSQGEKYGYTF
TRBV29-1,-,TRBJ2-7,TRBD2,TGCAGCGTTGATACGACTAGCGATAACATAGACGAGCAGTACTTC,CSVDTTSDNIDEQYF
TRBV7-9,few,TRBJ2-1,TRBD1,TGTGCCAGCAGCCCGACAGGGGCTGAGCAGTTCTTC,CASSPTGAEQFF
TRBV5-4,-,TRBJ1-6,-,TGTGCCAGCAGCTCGGGTCGGGACCCACCCCTCCACTTT,CASSSGRDPPLHF
TRBV4-1,-,TRBJ1-3,-,TGCGCCAGCAGCCAAGATCAAACAGGGAGGAACACCATATATTTT,CASSQDQTGRNTIYF
TRBV5-4,once,TRBJ1-5,-,TGTGCCAGCAGCTCAACGTACGGGCCCCAGCATTTT,CASSSTYGPQHF
TRBV7-9,-,TRBJ2-3,-,TGTGCCAGCAGCACCAGCACAGATACGCAGTATTTT,CASSTSTDTQYF
TRBV12-5,-,TRBJ1-6,-,TGTGCTAGTGGTTTTGGGGATACCAATTCACCCCTCCACTTT,CASGFGDTNSPLHF
TRBV25-1,-,TRBJ1-1,-,TGTGCCAGCAGTGATAACGCTGCCGAAGCTTTCTTT,CASSDNAAEAFF
TRBV4-1,-,TRBJ2-1,TRBD2,TGCGCCAGCACCCTGATTTGGGCGGGGGGGCCATCCAATGAGCAGTTCTTC,CASTLIWAGGPSNEQFF
TRBV29-1,-,TRBJ1-1,-,TGCAGCGCACAGAGAAACACTGAAGCTTTCTTT,CSAQRNTEAFF
TRBV20-1,-,TRBJ1-1,-,TGCAGTGCCTCCGGGCTCACTGAAGCTTTCTTT,CSASGLTEAFF
TRBV6-4,few,TRBJ1-6,-,TGTGCCAGCCGGACCGGGGATTCACCCCTCCACTTT,CASRTGDSPLHF
TRBV4-1,-,TRBJ1-1,-,TGCGCCAGCAGCCAAGAGGGGGGCATGGCGAACACTGAAGCTTTCTTT,CASSQEGGMANTEAFF
TRBV23-1,-,TRBJ2-5,-,TGCGCCAGCAGTCAAACTGCCCGGGGGGCCACAACAGAGACCCAGTACTTC,CASSQTARGATTETQYF
TRBV6-1,-,TRBJ2-7,-,TGTGCCAGCAGTCAAGACAGTCCGTCCTACGAGCAGTACTTC,CASSQDSPSYEQYF
TRBV7-6,-,TRBJ2-7,TRBD2,TGTGCCAGCAGTCCGACTAGCGGTGGGCTCGGCGAGCAGTACTTC,CASSPTSGGLGEQYF
TRBV4-1,-,TRBJ1-2,-,TGCGCCAGCAGCCAGGAGAGTGGACCATACTATGGCTACACCTTC,CASSQESGPYYGYTF
TRBV15,-,TRBJ2-5,-,TGTGCCACCAGCGGGGATGGAGAGACCCAGTACTTC,CATSGDGETQYF
TRBV4-1,-,TRBJ2-7,TRBD1,TGCGCCAGCAGCCAAGACGCGGTTGGGACAGGGATGTACGAGCAGTACTTC,CASSQDAVGTGMYEQYF
TRBV5-1,-,TRBJ1-2,-,TGCGCCAGCAGCTTGGAGGCGGCCTATGGCTACACCTTC,CASSLEAAYGYTF
TRBV6-5,-,TRBJ2-5,-,TGTGCCAGCAGTTACGGGCTGGGGGATGTGGAGACCCAGTACTTC,CASSYGLGDVETQYF
TRBV4-1,-,TRBJ1-6,TRBD1,TGCGCCAGCAGCCAAGGCCGGGACAGGGGTCTCTCACCCCTCCACTTT,CASSQGRDRGLSPLHF
TRBV19,few,TRBJ1-5,-,TGTGCCAGTGGGCAAGATCAGCCCCAGCATTTT,CASGQDQPQHF
TRBV5-6,-,TRBJ2-7,-,TGTGCCAGCAGCTTGGCGGGGGACAGTTACTACGAGCAGTACTTC,CASSLAGDSYYEQYF
TRBV2,-,TRBJ1-4,TRBD1,TGTGCCAGCAGTCCTACAGGGGGCGGCGAAAAACTGTTTTTT,CASSPTGGGEKLFF
TRBV29-1,few,TRBJ2-3,TRBD2,TGCAGCGTCGTTGAGACTAGCGGGGGGGTAAAGCAGTATTTT,CSVVETSGGVKQYF
TRBV15,-,TRBJ1-6,-,TGTGCCACCAGCAGAGGGGTCCGACAGCTCAATTCACCCCTCCACTTT,CATSRGVRQLNSPLHF
TRBV4-1,-,TRBJ2-7,-,TGCGCCAGCAGCCATCAATTCGGGACGGCCTACGAGCAGTACTTC,CASSHQFGTAYEQYF
TRBV7-8,-,TRBJ2-1,TRBD1,TGTGCCAGCAGCTTAGGGGGACAGGATGACAGTGAGCAGTTCTTC,CASSLGGQDDSEQFF
TRBV11-2,-,TRBJ1-2,TRBD1,TGTGCCAGCAGCTTATCCGGGACAGCAAACTATGGCTACACCTTC,CASSLSGTANYGYTF
TRBV6-5,-,TRBJ2-7,TRBD1,TGTGCCAGCAGTTACGGACAGGGAACCTACGAGCAGTACTTC,CASSYGQGTYEQYF
TRBV6-4,many,TRBJ2-3,TRBD1,TGTGCCAGCAGTGGGACAGGGGGCACAGATACGCAGTATTTT,CASSGTGGTDTQYF
TRBV4-2,-,TRBJ1-5,TRBD1,TGTGCCAGCAGCCAGACAGGGGTTAATCAGCCCCAGCATTTT,CASSQTGVNQPQHF
TRBV7-8,-,TRBJ1-2,-,TGTGCCAGCAGCTTAGCGGCCCCCTTTAACTATGGCTACACCTTC,CASSLAAPFNYGYTF
TRBV11-2,-,TRBJ2-1,-,TGTGCCAGCAGCGGTCTTCATGGGGAGCAGTTCTTC,CASSGLHGEQFF
TRBV7-9,few,TRBJ1-1,-,TGTGCCAGCAGCCCGGTGGGGCGGGGAGGTGGGGCTGAAGCTTTCTTT,CASSPVGRGGGAEAFF
TRBV30,-,TRBJ1-2,-,TGTGCCGGACGGGGGTCCTATGGCTACACCTTC,CAGRGSYGYTF
TRBV29-1,-,TRBJ2-5,-,TGCAGCGGGGCCCAGGGACTTCCCCCAGAGACCCAGTACTTC,CSGAQGLPPETQYF
TRBV29-1,-,TRBJ2-7,-,TGCAGCGTTGAAGCCAGCGACAGTATTTCCTACGAGCAGTACTTC,CSVEASDSISYEQYF
TRBV27,-,TRBJ1-4,-,TGTGCCAGCAGTTTATACTGGGGGTCATCTGAAAAACTGTTTTTT,CASSLYWGSSEKLFF
TRBV13,once,TRBJ2-2,-,TGTGCCAGCAGTGGGGACGGGGAGCTGTTTTTT,CASSGDGELFF
TRBV25-1,few,TRBJ1-6,TRBD1,TGTGCCAGCAGCCACGGGACAGGATATTCACCCCTCCACTTT,CASSHGTGYSPLHF